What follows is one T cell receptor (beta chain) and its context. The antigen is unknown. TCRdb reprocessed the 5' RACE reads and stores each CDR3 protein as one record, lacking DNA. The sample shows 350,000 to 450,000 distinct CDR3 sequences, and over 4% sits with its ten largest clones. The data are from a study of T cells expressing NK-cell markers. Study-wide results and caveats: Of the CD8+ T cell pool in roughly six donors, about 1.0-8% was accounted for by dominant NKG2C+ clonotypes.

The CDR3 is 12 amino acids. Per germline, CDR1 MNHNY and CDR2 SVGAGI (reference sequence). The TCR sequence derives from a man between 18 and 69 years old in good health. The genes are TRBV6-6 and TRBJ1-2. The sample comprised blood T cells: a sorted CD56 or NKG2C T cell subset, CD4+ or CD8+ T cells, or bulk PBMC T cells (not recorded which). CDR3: CASSYAGTGYTF.